This T cell receptor (beta chain) emerged from a study of T cell responses to AZD1222 COVID-19 vaccine. The wider study: Pooling was applied to second doses at about 4 or about 12 weeks.

Study-level findings and limits: Close to half of spike-specific TCRs reportedly recognize unmutated variant regions.

Comments on this clone: Its antigen remains unidentified.

Clones were read by immunoSEQ multiplex PCR, and TCRdb kept only the in-frame ones, dropping some. The sample consists of about 150,000 clones, more than 75% of them appearing once. The sequencing used peripheral blood, collected on day 0 of AZD1222 vaccination. This sequence was found in an adult in good health.

CDR3 loop: CASSFLTGGDGYTF. CDR3 DNA: TGTGCCAGCAGTTTCCTGACAGGGGGCGATGGCTACACCTTC. The chain has TRBV28 and TRBJ1-2, with 10 bases aligning to TRBD1. V lost 3 bases to trimming and J lost 6 bases; unmatched junction nucleotides: 4. The V gene's germline CDR1 is MDHEN and CDR2 SYDVKM. This CDR3 has 14 amino acids.